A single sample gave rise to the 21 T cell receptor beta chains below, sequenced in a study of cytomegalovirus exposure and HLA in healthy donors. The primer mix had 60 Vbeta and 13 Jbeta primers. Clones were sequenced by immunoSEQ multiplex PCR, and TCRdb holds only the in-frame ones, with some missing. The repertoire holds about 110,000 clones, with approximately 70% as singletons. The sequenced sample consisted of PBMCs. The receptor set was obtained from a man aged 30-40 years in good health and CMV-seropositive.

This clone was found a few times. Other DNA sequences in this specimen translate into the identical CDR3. The CDR3 nucleotides are TGTGCCAGCACCCTCCCGGGACAGGGGGTAGATATGGAAGCTTTCTTT. Translating it yields CASTLPGQGVDMEAFF. The chain has TRBV28 and TRBJ1-1; 11 bases are shared with TRBD1. The CDR3 runs to 16 residues. The J segment lost 8 bases and the V segment lost 7 bases, leaving 15 bases of the junction unmatched. Germline V gives CDR1 MDHEN, CDR2 SYDVKM.

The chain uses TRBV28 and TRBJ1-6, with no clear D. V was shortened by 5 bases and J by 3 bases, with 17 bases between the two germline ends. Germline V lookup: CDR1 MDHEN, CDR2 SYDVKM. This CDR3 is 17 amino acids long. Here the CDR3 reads CASSRALGRDYNSPLHF. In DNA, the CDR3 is TGTGCCAGCAGTCGGGCCCTTGGGAGGGACTATAATTCACCCCTCCACTTT.

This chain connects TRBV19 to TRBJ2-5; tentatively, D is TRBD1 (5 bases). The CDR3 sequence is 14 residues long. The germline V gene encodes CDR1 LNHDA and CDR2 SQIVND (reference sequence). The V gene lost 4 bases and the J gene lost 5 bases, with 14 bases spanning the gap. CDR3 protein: CASSSQGSRETQYF. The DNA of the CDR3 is TGTGCCAGTAGTAGTCAGGGTAGCAGGGAGACCCAGTACTTC.

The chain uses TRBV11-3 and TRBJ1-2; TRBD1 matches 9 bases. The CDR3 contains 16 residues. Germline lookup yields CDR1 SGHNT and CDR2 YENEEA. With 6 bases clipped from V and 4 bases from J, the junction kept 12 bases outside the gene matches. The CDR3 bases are TGTGCCAGCAGTAGGACCGGGACAGGGAGGGTCTATGGCTACACCTTC. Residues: CASSRTGTGRVYGYTF.

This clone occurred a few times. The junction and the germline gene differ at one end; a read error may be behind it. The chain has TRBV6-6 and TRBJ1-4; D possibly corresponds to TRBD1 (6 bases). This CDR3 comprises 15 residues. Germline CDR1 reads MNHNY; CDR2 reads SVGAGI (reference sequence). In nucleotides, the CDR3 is TGTGCCAGCAGCTACTCGGCGGGGGGCGGTGAAAAACTGTTTTTT. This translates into CASSYSAGGGEKLFF.

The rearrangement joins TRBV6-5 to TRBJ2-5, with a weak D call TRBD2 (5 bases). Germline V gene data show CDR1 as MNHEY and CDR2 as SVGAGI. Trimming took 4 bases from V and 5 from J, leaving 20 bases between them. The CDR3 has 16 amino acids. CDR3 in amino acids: CASSSRRPGVRETQYF. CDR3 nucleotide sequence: TGTGCCAGCAGTTCTCGGCGGCCCGGGGTGCGGGAGACCCAGTACTTC.

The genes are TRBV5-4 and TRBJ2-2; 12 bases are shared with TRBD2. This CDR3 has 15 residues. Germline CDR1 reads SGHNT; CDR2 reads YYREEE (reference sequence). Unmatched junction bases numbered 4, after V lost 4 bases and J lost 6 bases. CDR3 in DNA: TGTGCCAGCAGCGAACGACTAGCGGGGGCCGGGGAGCTGTTTTTT. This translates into CASSERLAGAGELFF.

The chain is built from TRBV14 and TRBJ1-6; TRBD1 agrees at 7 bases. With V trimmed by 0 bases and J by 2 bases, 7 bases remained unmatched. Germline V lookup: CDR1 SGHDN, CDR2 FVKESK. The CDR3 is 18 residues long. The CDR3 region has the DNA TGTGCCAGCAGCCAAGATCCGGGACAGCCGACCTATAATTCACCCCTCCACTTT. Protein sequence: CASSQDPGQPTYNSPLHF.

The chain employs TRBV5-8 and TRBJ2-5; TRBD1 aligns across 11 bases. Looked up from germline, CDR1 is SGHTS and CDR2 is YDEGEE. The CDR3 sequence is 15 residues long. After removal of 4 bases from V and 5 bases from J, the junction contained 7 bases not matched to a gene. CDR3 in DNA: TGTGCCAGCAGCCTTGGACAGGGGGCGCCCGAGACCCAGTACTTC. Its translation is CASSLGQGAPETQYF.

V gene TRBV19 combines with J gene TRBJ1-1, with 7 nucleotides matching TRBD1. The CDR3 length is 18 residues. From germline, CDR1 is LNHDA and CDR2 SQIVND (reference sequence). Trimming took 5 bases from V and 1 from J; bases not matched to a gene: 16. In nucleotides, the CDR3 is TGTGCCAGTAGTCTCCGAGGGGGCAGGGAGTCGAGGAACACTGAAGCTTTCTTT. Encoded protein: CASSLRGGRESRNTEAFF.

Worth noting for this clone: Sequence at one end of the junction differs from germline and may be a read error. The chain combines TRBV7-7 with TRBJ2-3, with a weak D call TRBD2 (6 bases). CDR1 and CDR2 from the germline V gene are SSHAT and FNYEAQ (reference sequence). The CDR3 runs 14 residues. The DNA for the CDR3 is TGTGCTAGCAGCTTAGCTAGCGGCACAGATACGCAGTATTTT. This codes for CASSLASGTDTQYF.

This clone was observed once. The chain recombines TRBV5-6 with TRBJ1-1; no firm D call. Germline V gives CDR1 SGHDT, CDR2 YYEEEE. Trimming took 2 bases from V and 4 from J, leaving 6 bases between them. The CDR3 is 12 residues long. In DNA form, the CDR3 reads TGTGCCAGCAGCTTCCTTCTCACTGAAGCTTTCTTT. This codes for CASSFLLTEAFF.

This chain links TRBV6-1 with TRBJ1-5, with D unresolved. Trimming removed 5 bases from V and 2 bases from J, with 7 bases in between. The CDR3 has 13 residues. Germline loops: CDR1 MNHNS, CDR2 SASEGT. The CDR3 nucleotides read TGTGCCAGCAGTTCCCAGGGCAATCAGCCCCAGCATTTT. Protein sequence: CASSSQGNQPQHF.

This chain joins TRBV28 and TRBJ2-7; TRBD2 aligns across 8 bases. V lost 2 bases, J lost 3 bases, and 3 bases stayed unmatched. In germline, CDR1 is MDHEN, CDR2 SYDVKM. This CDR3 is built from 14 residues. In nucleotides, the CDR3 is TGTGCCAGCAGTTTAGGCGGGAGGATCTACGAGCAGTACGTC. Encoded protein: CASSLGGRIYEQYV.

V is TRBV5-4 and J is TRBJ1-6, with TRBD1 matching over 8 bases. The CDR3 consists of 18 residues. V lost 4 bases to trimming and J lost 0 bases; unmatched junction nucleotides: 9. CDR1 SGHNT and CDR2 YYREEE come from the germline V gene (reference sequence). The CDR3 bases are TGTGCCAGCAGCCTGGGACAGGAGAAAGGCTCCTATAATTCACCCCTCCACTTT. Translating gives CASSLGQEKGSYNSPLHF.

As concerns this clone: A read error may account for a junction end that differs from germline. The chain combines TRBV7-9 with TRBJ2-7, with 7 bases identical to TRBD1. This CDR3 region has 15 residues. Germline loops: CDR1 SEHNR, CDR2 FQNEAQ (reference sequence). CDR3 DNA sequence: TGTTCCAGCAGCCCCGGGCAGGGGGTATACTACGAGCAGTACTTC. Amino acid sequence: CSSSPGQGVYYEQYF.

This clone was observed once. CDR3 region: CASSFPTSGGTYEQYF. CDR3 sequence (DNA): TGTGCCAGCAGCTTTCCGACTAGCGGGGGGACCTACGAGCAGTACTTC. J is TRBJ2-7 and V is TRBV13; the match to TRBD2 covers 13 bases. Germline CDR1 PRHDT, CDR2 FYEKMQ (reference sequence). The CDR3 is made up of 16 amino acids. Trimming at V came to 3 bases and at J to 2 bases, leaving 4 bases not matched to a gene.

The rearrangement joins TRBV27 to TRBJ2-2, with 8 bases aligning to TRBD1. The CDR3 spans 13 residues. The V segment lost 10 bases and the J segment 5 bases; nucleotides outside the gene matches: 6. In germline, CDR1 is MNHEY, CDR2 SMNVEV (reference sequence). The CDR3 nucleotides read TGTGCCATCGAGGACAGGGTAACCGGGGAGCTGTTTTTT. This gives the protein CAIEDRVTGELFF.

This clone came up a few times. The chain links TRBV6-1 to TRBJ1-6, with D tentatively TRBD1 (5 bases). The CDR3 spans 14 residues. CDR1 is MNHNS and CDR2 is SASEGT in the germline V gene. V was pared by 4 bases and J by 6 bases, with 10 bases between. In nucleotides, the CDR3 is TGTGCCAGCAGTGGGCGGCAGGGTAATTCACCCCTCCACTTT. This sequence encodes CASSGRQGNSPLHF.

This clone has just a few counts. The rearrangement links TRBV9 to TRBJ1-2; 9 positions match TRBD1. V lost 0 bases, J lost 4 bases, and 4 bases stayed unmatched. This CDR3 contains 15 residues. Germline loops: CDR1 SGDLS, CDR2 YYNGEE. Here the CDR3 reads CASSVAQGAPYGYTF. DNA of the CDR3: TGTGCCAGCAGCGTAGCACAGGGGGCTCCCTATGGCTACACCTTC.

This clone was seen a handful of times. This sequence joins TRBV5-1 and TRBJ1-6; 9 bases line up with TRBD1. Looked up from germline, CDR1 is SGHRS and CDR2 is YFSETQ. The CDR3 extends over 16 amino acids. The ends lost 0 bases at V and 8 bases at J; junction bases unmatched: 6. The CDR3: CASSLAVGQGDSPLHF. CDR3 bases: TGCGCCAGCAGCTTGGCCGTGGGACAGGGTGATTCACCCCTCCACTTT. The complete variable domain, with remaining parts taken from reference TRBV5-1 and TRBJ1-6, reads KAGVTQTPRYLIKTRGQQVTLSCSPISGHRSVSWYQQTPGQGLQFLFEYFSETQRNKGNFPGRFSGRQFSNSRSEMNVSTLELGDSALYLCASSLAVGQGDSPLHFGNGTRLTVT.